This TCR beta chain was found in a study of shared clonotypes between healthy human individuals. Study observations and caveats: Incompleteness in sorted-subset sequencing, despite large depth, was shown by rarefaction.

It was about 210 ng DNA, 28,000 or so T cell genomes, that sorted-subset replicate PCRs used. Assay used: immunoSEQ multiplex PCR; TCRdb lists only in-frame clones, some missing. The sample records around 550,000 clones, about 95% being singletons. V was pared by 0 bases and J by 4 bases, with 6 bases between. Germline V gene lookup returns CDR1 SGHAT and CDR2 FQNNGV. This CDR3 has 13 residues. As regards this clone: The antigen remains unidentified.

CD8 cells regarded as naive lacked CD45RO, were positively chosen for CCR7, and omitted terminally differentiated effector memory CD45RA+ cells. The receptor was derived from a young woman in good health. Sample: naive CD8+ T cells sorted from blood. This chain links TRBV11-2 with TRBJ1-2; no reliable D call. The CDR3 here is CASSLDLVYGYTF. In DNA, the CDR3 is TGTGCCAGCAGCTTAGATTTGGTCTATGGCTACACCTTC.